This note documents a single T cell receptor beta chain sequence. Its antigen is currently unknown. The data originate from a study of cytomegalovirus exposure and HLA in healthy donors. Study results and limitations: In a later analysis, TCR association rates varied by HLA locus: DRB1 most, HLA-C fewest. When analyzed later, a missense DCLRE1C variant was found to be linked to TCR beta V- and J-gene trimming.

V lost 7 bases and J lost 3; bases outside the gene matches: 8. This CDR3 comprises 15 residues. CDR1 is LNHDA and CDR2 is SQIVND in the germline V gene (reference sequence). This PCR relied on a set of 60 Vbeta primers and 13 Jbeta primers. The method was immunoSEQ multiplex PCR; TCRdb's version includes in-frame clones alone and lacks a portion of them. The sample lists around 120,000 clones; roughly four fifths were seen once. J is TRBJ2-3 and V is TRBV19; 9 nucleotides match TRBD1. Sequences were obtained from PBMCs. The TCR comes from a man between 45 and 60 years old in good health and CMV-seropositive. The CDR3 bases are TGTGCCAGTACCTCCGGGACAGGGACAACAGATACGCAGTATTTT. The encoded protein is CASTSGTGTTDTQYF.